These 22 T cell receptor beta chains originate from one sample sequenced in a study of blood T cell repertoires in COVID-19. Generated by immunoSEQ multiplex PCR, the TCRdb table keeps only in-frame clones and is missing some. Among 69,000 or so clones, roughly 85% were seen once, and the ten largest hold 9% to 10%. Sequenced sample: peripheral blood. The source of these receptors is a woman older than 75 with acute or convalescent COVID-19.

The V gene is TRBV10-3, the J gene TRBJ2-1; 13 bases line up with TRBD2. Germline trimming cut 5 bases from V and 7 bases from J; bases unmatched to any gene: 5. The CDR3 is 15 amino acids. Germline V gene sequence: CDR1 ENHRY, CDR2 SYGVKD. CDR3 sequence: CAISWTSGGSNEQFF. For the CDR3, the DNA is TGTGCCATCAGTTGGACTAGCGGGGGTTCTAATGAGCAGTTCTTC.

The J gene is TRBJ1-4, the V gene TRBV19, with D perhaps TRBD1 (6 bases). The germline V gene has CDR1 LNHDA and CDR2 SQIVND (reference sequence). The CDR3 totals 11 residues. The V and J ends lost 6 bases and 12 bases respectively, with 11 bases between them. CDR3 DNA sequence: TGTGCCAGTAGATATGAGGGGGAACTGTTTTTT. Protein: CASRYEGELFF.

CDR3 nucleotides: TGTGCCAGCAGTTTGGTGGGCGTAGGGGTTAGCAATCAGCCCCAGCATTTT. It translates to CASSLVGVGVSNQPQHF. The V call is TRBV28, the J call TRBJ1-5; tentative D call: TRBD1 (5 bases). V dropped 3 bases and J dropped 0 bases, with 15 bases sitting between them. The length of the CDR3 is 17 residues. The germline V gene encodes CDR1 MDHEN and CDR2 SYDVKM.

J is TRBJ2-2 and V is TRBV6-4, with D tentatively TRBD2 (5 bases). CDR3 length: 15 amino acids. The ends were cut back, 2 bases at V and 6 bases at J, with 13 bases in the middle. The germline V gene encodes CDR1 MRHNA and CDR2 SNTAGT. CDR3 nucleotides: TGTGCCAGCAGTGACGGGCGGGCGCAGGCCGGGGAGCTGTTTTTT. Its protein product is CASSDGRAQAGELFF.

The rearrangement joins TRBV6-5 to TRBJ1-6; D remains unclear. Trimming cost V 0 bases and J 0 bases, with 6 bases left between them. Per germline, CDR1 MNHEY and CDR2 SVGAGI. There are 16 residues in the CDR3. CDR3 bases: TGTGCCAGCAGTTACTCTCGCAGCTCCTATAATTCACCCCTCCACTTT. Its protein product is CASSYSRSSYNSPLHF.

This sequence joins TRBV30 and TRBJ1-2; the D gene is possibly TRBD1 (6 bases). The CDR3 contains 12 residues. Germline V CDR1 and CDR2: GTSNPN, SVGIG (reference sequence). Between the trimmed V and J ends, which lost 5 bases and 7 bases, there was a span of 14 bases. As DNA, the CDR3 is TGTGCCTGGGGAAAGACAGGACCTGGCTACACCTTC. It codes for CAWGKTGPGYTF. Full variable domain (remainder filled in from reference TRBV30 and TRBJ1-2): SQTIHQWPATLVQPVGSPLSLECTVEGTSNPNLYWYRQAAGRGLQLLFYSVGIGQISSEVPQNLSASRPQDRQFILSSKKLLLSDSGFYLCAWGKTGPGYTFGSGTRLTVV.

This clone was found once. J is TRBJ1-2 and V is TRBV25-1; maybe TRBD1 (6 bases). This CDR3 comprises 12 residues. The V and J ends lost 5 bases and 7 bases respectively, with 11 bases between them. Germline V gene data show CDR1 as MGHDK and CDR2 as SYGVNS. CDR3 region: CASSIHRVGYTF. DNA of the CDR3: TGTGCCAGCAGTATCCACAGGGTTGGCTACACCTTC.

The V and J genes are TRBV5-1 and TRBJ2-1; 10 bases agree with TRBD2. CDR1 and CDR2 from the germline V gene are SGHRS and YFSETQ. After removal of 3 bases from V and 7 bases from J, the junction contained 7 bases not matched to a gene. The CDR3 has 15 residues. The CDR3 is CASSWSGGAMNEQFF. DNA for the CDR3: TGCGCCAGCAGCTGGAGCGGGGGGGCCATGAATGAGCAGTTCTTC.

V usage is TRBV2 and J usage is TRBJ1-3, with unresolved D. The CDR3 extends over 12 amino acids. V gave up 5 bases and J gave up 2 bases, with 4 bases separating them. Germline V gives CDR1 SNHLY, CDR2 FYNNEI. CDR3 DNA sequence: TGTGCCAGCAGTACAGCTGGAAACACCATATATTTT. It yields the protein CASSTAGNTIYF.

This clone was seen a handful of times. This rearrangement joins TRBV19 to TRBJ1-2; tentatively, D is TRBD1 (6 bases). V was pared by 4 bases and J by 7 bases, with 13 bases between. This CDR3 contains 13 residues. The germline V gene encodes CDR1 LNHDA and CDR2 SQIVND (reference sequence). CDR3 coding DNA: TGTGCCAGTAGTAAGGACAGATTGGGTGGCTACACCTTC. This translates into CASSKDRLGGYTF.

This chain uses TRBV19 with TRBJ1-2; D is ambiguous. The length of the CDR3 is 13 residues. The ends were cut back, 2 bases at V and 8 bases at J, with 12 bases in the middle. Germline V gene sequence: CDR1 LNHDA, CDR2 SQIVND (reference sequence). CDR3 DNA sequence: TGTGCCAGTAGTATATCCACAACGAAGGGCTACACCTTC. It specifies CASSISTTKGYTF.

This chain links TRBV29-1 with TRBJ2-7, with D possibly matching TRBD2 (5 bases). Germline-derived CDR1 and CDR2 are SQVTM and ANQGSEA. Trimming removed 5 bases from V and 2 bases from J, with 13 bases in between. This CDR3 spans 13 amino acids. CDR3 in amino acids: CSVWGERPYEQYF. The CDR3 DNA is TGCAGCGTTTGGGGAGAACGACCCTACGAGCAGTACTTC.

The rearrangement uses TRBV5-4 and TRBJ2-3; 7 bases fit TRBD1. The V gene's germline CDR1 is SGHNT and CDR2 YYREEE (reference sequence). The CDR3 has 15 amino acids. V lost 4 bases to trimming and J lost 1 base; unmatched junction nucleotides: 6. For the CDR3, the DNA is TGTGCCAGCAGCAAGGGCGGACAGGGCACAGATACGCAGTATTTT. As protein: CASSKGGQGTDTQYF.

The chain joins TRBV18 to TRBJ2-7; tentatively, D is TRBD1 (6 bases). In germline, CDR1 is KGHSH, CDR2 LQKENI. There are 14 residues in the CDR3. V was pared by 2 bases and J by 5 bases, with 13 bases between. This chain's CDR3 is CASSPIQGGNEQYF. The CDR3 coding sequence is TGTGCCAGCTCACCAATACAGGGTGGTAACGAGCAGTACTTC.

A single count supports this clone. The chain employs TRBV6-5 and TRBJ2-7; 15 nucleotides match TRBD2. Losses at the gene ends were 6 bases for V and 7 bases for J; bases not matched to a gene: 7. Looked up from germline, CDR1 is MNHEY and CDR2 is SVGAGI. CDR3 size: 15 residues. CDR3 coding DNA: TGTGCCAGCAGAGGACTAGCGGGGGGGCCGTGGGAGCAGTACTTC. Amino acid sequence: CASRGLAGGPWEQYF.

The gene calls are TRBV6-5 and TRBJ2-2; D may be TRBD1 (5 bases). Trimming removed 7 bases from V and 1 base from J, with 13 bases in between. The CDR3 spans 15 residues. Germline values: CDR1 MNHEY, CDR2 SVGAGI. CDR3 nucleotides: TGTGCCAGCACTAAATGGGGCAGGAACACCGGGGAGCTGTTTTTT. This sequence encodes CASTKWGRNTGELFF.

CDR3 sequence reads: CASSPAGGSPNEQFF. In nucleotides, the CDR3 is TGCGCCAGCAGCCCGGCAGGGGGATCCCCCAATGAGCAGTTCTTC. The chain is built from TRBV4-1 and TRBJ2-1, with 7 bases aligning to TRBD1. The CDR3 length is 15 residues. CDR1 MGHRA and CDR2 YSYEKL come from the germline V gene. V shed 4 bases, J shed 6 bases, and the junction held 9 bases outside the gene matches.

This sequence joins TRBV7-3 and TRBJ1-2; a possible D gene is TRBD1 (6 bases). The V and J ends lost 5 bases and 8 bases respectively, with 15 bases between them. The germline V gene has CDR1 SGHTA and CDR2 FQGTGA. The CDR3 sequence is 13 residues long. CDR3 bases: TGTGCCAGCAGCCTACCCCAGGGGCTAGGCTACACCTTC. Protein sequence: CASSLPQGLGYTF. The entire variable domain, with the rest obtained from reference TRBV7-3 and TRBJ1-2, is as follows: GAGVSQTPSNKVTEKGKYVELRCDPISGHTALYWYRQSLGQGPEFLIYFQGTGAADDSGLPNDRFFAVRPEGSVSTLKIQRTERGDSAVYLCASSLPQGLGYTFGSGTRLTVV.

The V gene is TRBV2, the J gene TRBJ2-1; 8 bases agree with TRBD2. After removal of 5 bases from V and 8 bases from J, the junction contained 17 bases not matched to a gene. The CDR3 extends over 17 amino acids. CDR1 is SNHLY, CDR2 FYNNEI, per germline. The CDR3 loop is CASSPLGGTRAADEQFF. The CDR3 region has the DNA TGTGCCAGCAGTCCTCTAGGGGGGACTAGGGCCGCGGATGAGCAGTTCTTC.

The genes are TRBV5-6 and TRBJ2-2, with 11 nucleotides matching TRBD1. The V segment lost 3 bases and the J segment 7 bases; nucleotides outside the gene matches: 5. Germline CDR1 SGHDT, CDR2 YYEEEE. The CDR3 totals 15 residues. CDR3 bases: TGTGCCAGCAGCTCTTGGACAGGGGGCTTCGGGGAGCTGTTTTTT. It is translated as CASSSWTGGFGELFF.

V gene TRBV7-2 combines with J gene TRBJ1-2, with D unclear. The CDR3 is 16 amino acids. Germline V gene sequence: CDR1 SGHTA, CDR2 FQGNSA. V lost 0 bases and J 1 base, leaving 12 bases between the germline ends. The CDR3 coding sequence is TGTGCCAGCAGCTTAGCTTTGCGGGCGAATAACTATGGCTACACCTTC. This gives the protein CASSLALRANNYGYTF.

The count of this clone is one. This chain uses TRBV11-2 with TRBJ2-7; D possibly corresponds to TRBD2 (5 bases). The V gene's germline CDR1 is SGHAT and CDR2 FQNNGV. V dropped 1 base and J dropped 3 bases, with 10 bases sitting between them. The CDR3 has 14 residues. The DNA for the CDR3 is TGTGCCAGCAGCTTAGCGTGGAGCGGCTACGAGCAGTACTTC. Translated, it gives CASSLAWSGYEQYF.